The 15 T cell receptor beta chains below were found in one sample sequenced in a study of cytomegalovirus exposure and HLA in healthy donors. The PCR was carried out with 60 Vbeta primers and 13 Jbeta primers. TCRdb's copy holds only in-frame clones and misses some; the assay was immunoSEQ multiplex PCR. The sample records 250,000 to 350,000 clones, roughly 90% being singletons. Sequenced material: PBMCs. The receptors stem from a middle-aged man in good health and CMV-seropositive.

This chain joins TRBV18 and TRBJ2-7, with D possibly being TRBD2 (7 bases). The germline gives CDR1 KGHSH, CDR2 LQKENI. This CDR3 region has 14 residues. Trimming removed 2 bases at V and 7 bases at J, with 15 bases between. The CDR3 DNA follows: TGTGCCAGCTCACCAGGGCAGGGGAGGGGTGAGCAGTACTTC. Residues: CASSPGQGRGEQYF.

This clone came up a few times. The chain recombines TRBV4-1 with TRBJ1-2; 12 bases fit TRBD1. The CDR3 covers 13 residues. V shed 8 bases and J 8 bases; nucleotides not matched to a gene: 6. Germline V gene sequence: CDR1 MGHRA, CDR2 YSYEKL. The CDR3 reads CASAGQGAGGYTF. In nucleotides, the CDR3 is TGCGCCAGCGCGGGACAGGGGGCGGGAGGCTACACCTTC.

V and J are TRBV14 and TRBJ2-1, with 10 nucleotides matching TRBD2. The ends lost 1 base at V and 14 bases at J; junction bases unmatched: 8. The V gene's germline CDR1 is SGHDN and CDR2 FVKESK. The CDR3 is made up of 14 amino acids. The CDR3 sequence: CASSQGGAGGPEFF. The CDR3 DNA reads as TGTGCCAGCAGCCAAGGGGGAGCGGGAGGGCCGGAGTTCTTC.

This chain uses TRBV28 with TRBJ1-4; possibly TRBD1 for D (6 bases). This CDR3 has 14 residues. With 5 bases removed from V and 8 bases from J, the gap between germline ends came to 15 bases. Germline CDR1 reads MDHEN; CDR2 reads SYDVKM. CDR3 nucleotide sequence: TGTGCCAGCAGTGGGGGCCTGGAAGGGGAAAAACTGTTTTTT. It yields the protein CASSGGLEGEKLFF. The complete variable domain, with remaining parts taken from reference TRBV28 and TRBJ1-4, reads DVKVTQSSRYLVKRTGEKVFLECVQDMDHENMFWYRQDPGLGLRLIYFSYDVKMKEKGDIPEGYSVSREKKERFSLILESASTNQTSMYLCASSGGLEGEKLFFGSGTQLSVL.

This chain links TRBV2 with TRBJ2-3; D perhaps matches TRBD1 (6 bases). This CDR3 comprises 13 residues. Trimming removed 9 bases from V and 2 bases from J, with 12 bases in between. Germline CDR1 is SNHLY and CDR2 is FYNNEI. The CDR3 sequence is CASGQSPTDTQYF. The DNA of the CDR3 is TGTGCCAGTGGACAGTCTCCCACAGATACGCAGTATTTT.

The rearrangement uses TRBV18 and TRBJ2-2; D gene ambiguous. This CDR3 spans 16 amino acids. Germline V lookup: CDR1 KGHSH, CDR2 LQKENI. The V gene lost 4 bases and the J gene lost 4 bases, with 16 bases spanning the gap. The CDR3 here is CASSRLTPPATGELFF. CDR3 DNA sequence: TGTGCCAGCTCACGACTGACGCCGCCGGCCACCGGGGAGCTGTTTTTT.

The V call is TRBV2, the J call TRBJ2-7; 8 bases are shared with TRBD1. Trimming removed 6 bases from V and 0 bases from J; junction bases left unmatched: 4. Germline V gene sequence: CDR1 SNHLY, CDR2 FYNNEI. This CDR3 has 14 amino acids. CDR3 sequence (DNA): TGTGCCAGCAGGGGGGACAGGAGCTCCTACGAGCAGTACTTC. Translation gives CASRGDRSSYEQYF.

Details on this clone: The junction shows a germline mismatch at one end, possibly a read error. The chain employs TRBV7-9 and TRBJ1-2; TRBD1 matches 11 bases. The CDR3 extends over 16 amino acids. From germline, CDR1 is SEHNR and CDR2 FQNEAQ (reference sequence). CDR3 loop: CSSTIIGQGASYGYTF. CDR3 DNA sequence: TGTTCCAGCACGATAATAGGACAGGGGGCAAGTTATGGCTACACCTTC.

The V gene is TRBV27, the J gene TRBJ1-2; a possible D gene is TRBD1 (6 bases). Trimming removed 0 bases from V and 2 bases from J, with 10 bases in between. In germline, CDR1 is MNHEY, CDR2 SMNVEV (reference sequence). CDR3 length equals 15 residues. The CDR3 protein is CASSLSSQGNYGYTF. The CDR3 DNA is TGTGCCAGCAGTTTATCGAGCCAGGGGAACTATGGCTACACCTTC.

The V gene is TRBV29-1, the J gene TRBJ2-2; no clear D. Germline CDR1 reads SQVTM; CDR2 reads ANQGSEA. CDR3 length: 12 residues. V shed 7 bases and J shed 7 bases, with 13 bases lying between them. The CDR3 sequence is CSALGPFGELFF. CDR3 in DNA: TGCAGCGCTCTGGGCCCCTTCGGGGAGCTGTTTTTT.

V gene TRBV7-8 combines with J gene TRBJ1-5, with a tentative D call TRBD1 (6 bases). Trimming cost V 6 bases and J 4 bases, with 16 bases left between them. This CDR3 spans 15 amino acids. Germline V gene lookup returns CDR1 SGHVS and CDR2 FQNEAQ. DNA for the CDR3: TGTGCCAGCAGGGATGGTAGGGGGGGGAATCAGCCCCAGCATTTT. It codes for CASRDGRGGNQPQHF.

This chain joins TRBV6-6 and TRBJ2-7, with D possibly being TRBD2 (6 bases). CDR3 length equals 16 residues. V lost 1 base, J lost 0 bases, and 13 bases lay in between. In germline, CDR1 is MNHNY, CDR2 SVGAGI (reference sequence). In nucleotides, the CDR3 is TGTGCCAGCAGTTACTTAATTGCGGGGTCCTCCTACGAGCAGTACTTC. Translation gives CASSYLIAGSSYEQYF.

The chain recombines TRBV4-1 with TRBJ2-5, with TRBD1 matching over 10 bases. Germline values: CDR1 MGHRA, CDR2 YSYEKL. The CDR3 sequence is 16 residues long. V trimming: 0 bases; J trimming: 4 bases; junction bases outside the gene matches: 5. The CDR3 DNA sequence: TGCGCCAGCAGCCAAGAATTAGGGACAGGGGTAGAGACCCAGTACTTC. This translates into CASSQELGTGVETQYF.

The chain uses TRBV27 and TRBJ1-5; 7 nucleotides align to TRBD1. Losses at the gene ends were 4 bases for V and 5 bases for J; bases not matched to a gene: 8. This CDR3 contains 15 residues. Germline V gene data show CDR1 as MNHEY and CDR2 as SMNVEV (reference sequence). The CDR3 bases are TGTGCCAGCAGTTCCTTACAGGGGCCGCATCAGCCCCAGCATTTT. Translation: CASSSLQGPHQPQHF.

The rearrangement joins TRBV28 to TRBJ2-7, with TRBD2 matching 14 bases. V trimming: 5 bases; J trimming: 6 bases; junction bases outside the gene matches: 6. The CDR3 covers 15 residues. The germline V gene encodes CDR1 MDHEN and CDR2 SYDVKM. The CDR3 protein is CASSPGLAGVSEQYF. The CDR3 coding sequence is TGTGCCAGCAGTCCGGGACTAGCGGGAGTGTCCGAGCAGTACTTC. The variable domain in full, with the rest retrieved from reference TRBV28 and TRBJ2-7, is DVKVTQSSRYLVKRTGEKVFLECVQDMDHENMFWYRQDPGLGLRLIYFSYDVKMKEKGDIPEGYSVSREKKERFSLILESASTNQTSMYLCASSPGLAGVSEQYFGPGTRLTVT.